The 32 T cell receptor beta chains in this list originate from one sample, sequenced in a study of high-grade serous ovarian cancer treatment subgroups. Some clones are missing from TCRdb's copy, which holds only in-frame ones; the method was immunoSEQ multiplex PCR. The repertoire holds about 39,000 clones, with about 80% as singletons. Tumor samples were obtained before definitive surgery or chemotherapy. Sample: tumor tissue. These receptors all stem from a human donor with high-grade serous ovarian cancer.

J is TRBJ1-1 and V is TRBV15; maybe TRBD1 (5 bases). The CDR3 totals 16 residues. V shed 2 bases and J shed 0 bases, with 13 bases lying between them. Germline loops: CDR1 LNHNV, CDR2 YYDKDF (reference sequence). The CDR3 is CATSRRKPGLNTEAFF. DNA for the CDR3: TGTGCCACCAGCAGAAGAAAGCCAGGGTTGAACACTGAAGCTTTCTTT.

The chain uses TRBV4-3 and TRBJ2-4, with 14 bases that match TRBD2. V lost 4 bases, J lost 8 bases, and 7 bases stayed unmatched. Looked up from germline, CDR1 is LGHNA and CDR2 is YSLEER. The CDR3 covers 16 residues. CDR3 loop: CASSRGLAGGADIQYF. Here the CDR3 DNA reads TGCGCCAGCAGCCGAGGACTAGCGGGAGGCGCGGACATTCAGTACTTC.

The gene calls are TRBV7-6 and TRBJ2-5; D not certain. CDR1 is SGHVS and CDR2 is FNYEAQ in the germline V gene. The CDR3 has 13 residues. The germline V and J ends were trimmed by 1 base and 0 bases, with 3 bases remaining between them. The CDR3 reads CASSLGYQETQYF. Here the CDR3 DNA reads TGTGCCAGCAGCTTAGGGTACCAAGAGACCCAGTACTTC.

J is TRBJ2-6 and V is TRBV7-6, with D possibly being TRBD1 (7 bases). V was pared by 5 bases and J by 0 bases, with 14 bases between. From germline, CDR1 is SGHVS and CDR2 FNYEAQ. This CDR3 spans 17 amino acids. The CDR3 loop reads CASSTSRGASGANVLTF. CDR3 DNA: TGTGCCAGCAGCACCTCCAGGGGGGCCTCTGGGGCCAACGTCCTGACTTTC.

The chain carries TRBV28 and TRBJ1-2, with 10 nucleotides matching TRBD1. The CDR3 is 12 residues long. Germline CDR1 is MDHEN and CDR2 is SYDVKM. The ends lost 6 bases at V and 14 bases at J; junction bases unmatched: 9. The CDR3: CASRDPGQGQTF. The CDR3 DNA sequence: TGTGCCAGCAGGGATCCGGGACAGGGGCAAACCTTC.

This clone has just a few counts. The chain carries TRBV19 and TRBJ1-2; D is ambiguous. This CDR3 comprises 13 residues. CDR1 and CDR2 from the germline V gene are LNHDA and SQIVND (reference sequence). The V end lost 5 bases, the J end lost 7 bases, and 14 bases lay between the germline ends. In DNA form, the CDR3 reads TGTGCCAGTAGTGGGGTCTCTACCGGTGGCTACACCTTC. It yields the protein CASSGVSTGGYTF.

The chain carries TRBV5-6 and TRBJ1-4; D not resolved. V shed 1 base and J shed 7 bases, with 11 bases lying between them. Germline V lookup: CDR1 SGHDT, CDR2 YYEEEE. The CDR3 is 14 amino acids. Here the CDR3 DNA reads TGTGCCAGCAGCTTGCGGATCCGGGGTGAAAAACTGTTTTTT. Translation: CASSLRIRGEKLFF.

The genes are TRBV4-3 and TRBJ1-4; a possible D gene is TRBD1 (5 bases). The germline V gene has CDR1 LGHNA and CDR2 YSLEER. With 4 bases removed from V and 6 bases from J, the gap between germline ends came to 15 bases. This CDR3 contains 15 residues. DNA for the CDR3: TGCGCCAGCAGCCGTCCCGGGACCGATGATGAAAAACTGTTTTTT. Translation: CASSRPGTDDEKLFF.

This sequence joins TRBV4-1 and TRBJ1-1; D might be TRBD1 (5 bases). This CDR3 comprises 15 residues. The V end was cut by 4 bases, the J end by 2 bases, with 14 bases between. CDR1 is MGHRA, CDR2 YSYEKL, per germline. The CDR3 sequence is CASSLAGGGNTEAFF. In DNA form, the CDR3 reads TGCGCCAGCAGCCTCGCCGGGGGGGGTAACACTGAAGCTTTCTTT.

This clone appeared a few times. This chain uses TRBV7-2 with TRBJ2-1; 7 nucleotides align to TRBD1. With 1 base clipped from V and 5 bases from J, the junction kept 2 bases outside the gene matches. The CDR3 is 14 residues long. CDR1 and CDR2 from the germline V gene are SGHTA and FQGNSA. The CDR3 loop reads CASSLDRGHNEQFF. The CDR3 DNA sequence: TGTGCCAGCAGCTTAGACAGGGGACACAATGAGCAGTTCTTC.

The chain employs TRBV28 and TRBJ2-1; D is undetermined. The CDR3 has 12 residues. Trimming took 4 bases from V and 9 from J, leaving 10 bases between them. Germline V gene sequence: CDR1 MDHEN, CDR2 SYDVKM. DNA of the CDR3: TGTGCCAGCAGTTCTCAGCAAGTTGAGCAGTTCTTC. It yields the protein CASSSQQVEQFF.

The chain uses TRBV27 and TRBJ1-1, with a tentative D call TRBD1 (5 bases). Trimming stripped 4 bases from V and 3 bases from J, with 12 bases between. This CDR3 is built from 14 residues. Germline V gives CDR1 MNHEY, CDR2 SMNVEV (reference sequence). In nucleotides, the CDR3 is TGTGCCAGCAGTTCAGTGGGGCCCTACACTGAAGCTTTCTTT. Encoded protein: CASSSVGPYTEAFF.

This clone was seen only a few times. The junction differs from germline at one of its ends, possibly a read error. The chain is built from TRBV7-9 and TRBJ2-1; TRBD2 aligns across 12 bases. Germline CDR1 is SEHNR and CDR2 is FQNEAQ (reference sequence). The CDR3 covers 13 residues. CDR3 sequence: CASSLAGGNEQFF. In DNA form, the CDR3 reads TGTGCCAGCAGCCTAGCGGGAGGGAATGAGCAGTTCTTC.

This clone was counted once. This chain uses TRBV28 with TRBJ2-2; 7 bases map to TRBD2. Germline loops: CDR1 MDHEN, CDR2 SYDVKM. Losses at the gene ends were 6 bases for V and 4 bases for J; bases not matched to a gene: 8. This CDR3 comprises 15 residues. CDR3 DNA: TGTGCCAGCAGCCTGGCGGGAGTAGGCACCGGGGAGCTGTTTTTT. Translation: CASSLAGVGTGELFF. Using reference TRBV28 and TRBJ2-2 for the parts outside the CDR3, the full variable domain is DVKVTQSSRYLVKRTGEKVFLECVQDMDHENMFWYRQDPGLGLRLIYFSYDVKMKEKGDIPEGYSVSREKKERFSLILESASTNQTSMYLCASSLAGVGTGELFFGEGSRLTVL.

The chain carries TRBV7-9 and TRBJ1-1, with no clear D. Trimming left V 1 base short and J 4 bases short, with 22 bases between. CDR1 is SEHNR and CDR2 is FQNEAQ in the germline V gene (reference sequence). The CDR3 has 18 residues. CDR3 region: CASSLDPEKLSSGTEAFF. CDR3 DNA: TGTGCCAGCAGCTTAGACCCCGAAAAATTATCCTCGGGCACTGAAGCTTTCTTT.

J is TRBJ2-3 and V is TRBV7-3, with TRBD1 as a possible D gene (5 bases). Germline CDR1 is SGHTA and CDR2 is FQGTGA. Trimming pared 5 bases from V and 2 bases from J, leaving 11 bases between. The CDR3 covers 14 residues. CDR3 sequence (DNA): TGTGCCAGCAGCCCAGGTGGGGCCACAGATACGCAGTATTTT. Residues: CASSPGGATDTQYF.

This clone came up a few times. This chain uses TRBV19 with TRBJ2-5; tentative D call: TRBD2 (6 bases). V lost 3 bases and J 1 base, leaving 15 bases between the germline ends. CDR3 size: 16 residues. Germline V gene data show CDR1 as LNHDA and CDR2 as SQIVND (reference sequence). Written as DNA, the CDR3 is TGTGCCAGTAGTATTGGGGCCGGGAGCCTCCAAGAGACCCAGTACTTC. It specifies CASSIGAGSLQETQYF. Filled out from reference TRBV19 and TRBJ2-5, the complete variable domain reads DGGITQSPKYLFRKEGQNVTLSCEQNLNHDAMYWYRQDPGQGLRLIYYSQIVNDFQKGDIAEGYSVSREKKESFPLTVTSAQKNPTAFYLCASSIGAGSLQETQYFGPGTRLLVL.

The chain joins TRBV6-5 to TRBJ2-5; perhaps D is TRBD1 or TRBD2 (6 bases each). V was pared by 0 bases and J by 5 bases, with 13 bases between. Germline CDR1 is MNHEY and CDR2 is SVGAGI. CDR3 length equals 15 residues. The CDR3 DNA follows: TGTGCCAGCAGTTACTCGCCCGGGGGCGGGGAGACCCAGTACTTC. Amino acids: CASSYSPGGGETQYF.

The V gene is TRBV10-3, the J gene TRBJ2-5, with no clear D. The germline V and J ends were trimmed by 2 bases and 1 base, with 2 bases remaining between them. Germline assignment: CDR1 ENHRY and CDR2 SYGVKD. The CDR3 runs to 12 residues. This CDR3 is CAISEGQETQYF. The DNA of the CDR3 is TGTGCCATCAGTGAGGGCCAAGAGACCCAGTACTTC.

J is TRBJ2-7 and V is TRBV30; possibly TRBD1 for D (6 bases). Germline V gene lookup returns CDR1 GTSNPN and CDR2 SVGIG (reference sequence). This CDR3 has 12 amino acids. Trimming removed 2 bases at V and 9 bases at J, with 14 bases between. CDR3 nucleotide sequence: TGTGCCTGGAGTAGGAAAGGGACAATGCAGTACTTC. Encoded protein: CAWSRKGTMQYF. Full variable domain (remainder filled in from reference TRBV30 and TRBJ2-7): SQTIHQWPATLVQPVGSPLSLECTVEGTSNPNLYWYRQAAGRGLQLLFYSVGIGQISSEVPQNLSASRPQDRQFILSSKKLLLSDSGFYLCAWSRKGTMQYFGPGTRLTVT.

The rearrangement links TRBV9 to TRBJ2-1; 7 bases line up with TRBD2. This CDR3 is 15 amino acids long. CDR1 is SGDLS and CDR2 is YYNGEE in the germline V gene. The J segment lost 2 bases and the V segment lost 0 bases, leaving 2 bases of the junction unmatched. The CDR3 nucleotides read TGTGCCAGCAGCGTAGAGGGACTAACCTACAATGAGCAGTTCTTC. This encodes CASSVEGLTYNEQFF.

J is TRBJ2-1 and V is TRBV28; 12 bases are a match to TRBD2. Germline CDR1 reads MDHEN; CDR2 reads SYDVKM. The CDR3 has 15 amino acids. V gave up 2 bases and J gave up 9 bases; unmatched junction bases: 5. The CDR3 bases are TGTGCCAGCAGTTTAATGACTAGCGGGAGATGTGAGCAGTTCTTC. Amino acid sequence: CASSLMTSGRCEQFF.

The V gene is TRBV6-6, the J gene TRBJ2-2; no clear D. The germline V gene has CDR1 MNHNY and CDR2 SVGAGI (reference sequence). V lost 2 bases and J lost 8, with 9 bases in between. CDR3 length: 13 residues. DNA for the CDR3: TGTGCCAGCAGTTACGCAGCCGCGGGGGAGCTGTTTTTT. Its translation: CASSYAAAGELFF.

CDR3 in DNA: TGTGCCAGCAGCTATCAGAGGACGGGTGGGGCCAACGTCCTGACTTTC. Protein sequence: CASSYQRTGGANVLTF. This sequence joins TRBV7-2 and TRBJ2-6; the D is unclear. Germline V gene data show CDR1 as SGHTA and CDR2 as FQGNSA. The CDR3 consists of 16 residues. Between the trimmed V and J ends, which lost 4 bases and 3 bases, there was a span of 13 bases.

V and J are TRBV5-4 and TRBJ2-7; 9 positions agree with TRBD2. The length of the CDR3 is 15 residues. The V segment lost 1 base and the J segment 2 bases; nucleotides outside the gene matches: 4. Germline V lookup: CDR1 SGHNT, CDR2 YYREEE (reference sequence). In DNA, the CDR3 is TGTGCCAGCAGCTTGATGGGCGGGAGGGCCTACGAGCAGTACTTC. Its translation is CASSLMGGRAYEQYF.

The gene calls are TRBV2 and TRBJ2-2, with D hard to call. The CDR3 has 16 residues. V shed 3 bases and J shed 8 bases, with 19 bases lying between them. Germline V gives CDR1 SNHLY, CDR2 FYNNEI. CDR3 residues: CASSDLQEILTGELFF. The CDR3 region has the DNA TGTGCCAGCAGTGATCTGCAGGAGATACTAACGGGGGAGCTGTTTTTT.

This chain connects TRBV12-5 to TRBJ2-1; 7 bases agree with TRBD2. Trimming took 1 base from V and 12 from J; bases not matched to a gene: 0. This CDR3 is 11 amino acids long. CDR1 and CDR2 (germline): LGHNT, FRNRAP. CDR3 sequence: CASGLAGGQFF. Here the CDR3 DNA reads TGTGCTAGTGGTTTGGCGGGGGGGCAGTTCTTC.

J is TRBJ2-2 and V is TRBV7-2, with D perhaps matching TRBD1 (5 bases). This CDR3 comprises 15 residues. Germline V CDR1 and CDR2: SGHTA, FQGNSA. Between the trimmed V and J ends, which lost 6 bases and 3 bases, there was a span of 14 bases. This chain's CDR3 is CASREGAGDTGELFF. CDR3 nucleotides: TGTGCCAGCAGAGAAGGGGCAGGCGACACCGGGGAGCTGTTTTTT.

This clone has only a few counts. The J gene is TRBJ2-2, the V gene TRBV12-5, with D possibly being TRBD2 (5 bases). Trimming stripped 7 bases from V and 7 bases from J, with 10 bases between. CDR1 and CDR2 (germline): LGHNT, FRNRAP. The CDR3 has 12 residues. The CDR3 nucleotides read TGTGCTAGTGCCGAGGGTATCGGGGAGCTGTTTTTT. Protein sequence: CASAEGIGELFF.

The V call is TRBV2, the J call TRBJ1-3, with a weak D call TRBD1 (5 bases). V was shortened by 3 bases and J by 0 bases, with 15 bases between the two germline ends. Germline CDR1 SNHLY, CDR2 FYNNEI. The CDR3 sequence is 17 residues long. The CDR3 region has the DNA TGTGCCAGCAGTGACGGTTCTTGGGGGAGCTCTGGAAACACCATATATTTT. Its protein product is CASSDGSWGSSGNTIYF.

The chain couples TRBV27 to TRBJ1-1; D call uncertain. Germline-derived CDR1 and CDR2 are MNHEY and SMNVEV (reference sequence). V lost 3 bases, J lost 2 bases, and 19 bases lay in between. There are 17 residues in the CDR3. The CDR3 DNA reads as TGTGCCAGCAGTTTTAAGGGTTGGGGTACACTTAACACTGAAGCTTTCTTT. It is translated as CASSFKGWGTLNTEAFF.

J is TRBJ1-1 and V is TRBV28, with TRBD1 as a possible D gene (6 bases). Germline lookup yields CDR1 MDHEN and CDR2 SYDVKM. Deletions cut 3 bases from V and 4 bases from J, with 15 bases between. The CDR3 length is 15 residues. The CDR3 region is CASSLGRGRFTEAFF. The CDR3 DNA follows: TGTGCCAGCAGTTTGGGCAGGGGTAGGTTCACTGAAGCTTTCTTT.